The present TCR beta chain was sequenced within a study of cytomegalovirus exposure and HLA in healthy donors. General observations from the study: The authors enumerated over 150 TCR beta chains as linked to cytomegalovirus.

Concerning this clone itself: Its antigen is unidentified.

CDR3 length equals 16 residues. Germline V gene data show CDR1 as SGHNT and CDR2 as YENEEA. Trimming removed 0 bases from V and 4 bases from J; junction bases left unmatched: 7. PCR primers comprised 60 Vbeta and 13 Jbeta primers. The table came from immunoSEQ multiplex PCR; TCRdb's copy has only in-frame clones and leaves some out. The repertoire holds more than 140,000 clones, with 64% as singletons. What was sequenced was PBMCs. The source of this sequence is a woman between 25 and 40 years old in good health and CMV-seropositive. The V gene is TRBV11-3, the J gene TRBJ1-1; 8 bases match TRBD1. The CDR3 DNA is TGTGCCAGCAGCTTAGATAGCGGACAGGGAGGCACTGAAGCTTTCTTT. Protein sequence: CASSLDSGQGGTEAFF.